The clone carrying this T cell receptor (beta chain) has just a few counts. The data originate from a study of breast tumors, draining lymph nodes, adjacent tissues. TCRdb reanalysed the multiplex PCR reads using MiXCR and keeps one entry per CDR3 protein. The data hold 70,000 to 85,000 distinct CDR3 sequences, with roughly a fifth observed a single time. Breast cancer patients provided tissue from their axillary draining lymph nodes. V was shortened by 6 bases and J by 0 bases, with 15 bases between the two germline ends. The CDR3 has 15 amino acids. Germline CDR1 is DFQATT and CDR2 is SNEGSKA (reference sequence).

The TCR was taken from a female donor with breast cancer. Some clones in this sample may be carry-over from other donors' samples. Sequences were obtained from axillary lymph node tissue. The chain is built from TRBV20-1 and TRBJ2-4; D possibly corresponds to TRBD2 (5 bases). The CDR3 DNA reads as TGCAGTGCCCTCGAAGCGGAACTAGCCAAAAACATTCAGTACTTC. Translation gives CSALEAELAKNIQYF.